Presented here are 21 T cell receptor beta chains from one specimen sequenced in a study of T cell responses to AZD1222 COVID-19 vaccine (dated by TCRdb to the early 2020s). Per the publication, the time point label means: baseline before first vaccination. Libraries were constructed by the immunoSEQ multiplex PCR assay. TCRdb mirrors the immuneACCESS table, restricted to in-frame sequences. Some clones are absent from its copies; in checked studies, under half trace to an unresolved V gene, and the reason for the others is unknown. Across this sample there are around 180,000 clones, with approximately 92% seen only once. More than 9% of the sample belongs to the ten largest clones. The sample here was peripheral blood, taken on day 0 of AZD1222 vaccination. These receptors were taken from an adult in good health.

DNA of the CDR3: TGTGCCAGTAGCCCGGGGGCAGGGGCTGGAAACACCATATATTTT. It is translated as CASSPGAGAGNTIYF. The gene calls are TRBV19 and TRBJ1-3; TRBD1 might be the D (6 bases). The CDR3 loop spans 15 amino acids. Trimming shortened V by 6 bases and J by 2 bases, and 14 bases separated the two germline ends. From germline, CDR1 is LNHDA and CDR2 SQIVND (reference sequence).

The chain uses TRBV27 and TRBJ1-6; D possibly corresponds to TRBD1 (5 bases). Germline V gives CDR1 MNHEY, CDR2 SMNVEV (reference sequence). The CDR3 sequence is 16 residues long. V was cut by 5 bases and J by 6 bases, with 17 bases left in between. The CDR3 DNA follows: TGTGCCAGCAGTCTCGAGCCGGGACCTCGTAATTCACCCCTCCACTTT. Protein: CASSLEPGPRNSPLHF.

The chain joins TRBV6-1 to TRBJ1-6; D is perhaps TRBD1 (6 bases). V was shortened by 4 bases and J by 7 bases, with 17 bases between the two germline ends. Germline V CDR1 and CDR2: MNHNS, SASEGT. The CDR3 consists of 16 residues. The chain's CDR3 is CASSGTTGAGNSPLHF. The CDR3 DNA reads TGTGCCAGCAGTGGAACCACGGGGGCTGGAAATTCACCCCTCCACTTT.

DNA of the CDR3: TGTGCCAGCAGCTTAGGGGAGAGGTACGAGCAGTACGTC. This gives the protein CASSLGERYEQYV. J is TRBJ2-7 and V is TRBV7-9, with D tentatively TRBD2 (5 bases). Per the germline V gene, CDR1 is SEHNR and CDR2 is FQNEAQ (reference sequence). V was trimmed by 1 base and J by 4 bases, leaving 8 bases between them. This CDR3 region has 13 residues.

The CDR3 loop reads CATRPAGGPDEQFF. The CDR3 DNA follows: TGTGCCACCCGCCCAGCGGGAGGGCCCGATGAGCAGTTCTTC. The chain couples TRBV27 to TRBJ2-1; 10 bases line up with TRBD2. The CDR3 length is 14 residues. From germline, CDR1 is MNHEY and CDR2 SMNVEV (reference sequence). V lost 10 bases to trimming and J lost 8 bases; unmatched junction nucleotides: 11.

The chain uses TRBV28 and TRBJ2-7; D perhaps matches TRBD1 (5 bases). The V end was cut by 5 bases, the J end by 2 bases, with 7 bases between. The germline CDR1 and CDR2 sequences are MDHEN and SYDVKM. The CDR3 spans 12 residues. The CDR3 DNA reads TGTGCCAGCAGTCCAGGGCCCTACGAGCAGTACGTC. Its protein is CASSPGPYEQYV.

This chain links TRBV25-1 with TRBJ1-2, with 9 bases aligning to TRBD1. This CDR3 spans 15 amino acids. Germline lookup yields CDR1 MGHDK and CDR2 SYGVNS. The junction had 8 bases not matched to a gene; V was cut back by 1 base and J by 8 bases. The CDR3, as DNA: TGTGCCAGCAGTGAATCTAGGGGACAGGGTTTGGGCTACACCTTC. It codes for CASSESRGQGLGYTF.

The chain uses TRBV11-2 and TRBJ2-7; no clear D gene. In germline, CDR1 is SGHAT, CDR2 FQNNGV. Trimming removed 0 bases at V and 7 bases at J, with 13 bases between. The CDR3 loop spans 14 amino acids. CDR3 sequence (DNA): TGTGCCAGCAGCTTAGATCTTTCGGTGGGGGAGCAGTACGTC. Translated, it gives CASSLDLSVGEQYV.

The V call is TRBV7-2, the J call TRBJ1-3; no clear D gene. Per germline, CDR1 SGHTA and CDR2 FQGNSA. Trimming stripped 4 bases from V and 2 bases from J, with 15 bases between. This CDR3 is 16 amino acids long. CDR3 DNA sequence: TGTGCCAGCAGCTCTCTGACCCGACGGGCTGGAAACACCATATATTTT. Encoded protein: CASSSLTRRAGNTIYF. Supplemented by reference TRBV7-2 and TRBJ1-3, the full variable domain reads GAGVSQSPSNKVTEKGKDVELRCDPISGHTALYWYRQSLGQGLEFLIYFQGNSAPDKSGLPSDRFSAERTGGSVSTLTIQRTQQEDSAVYLCASSSLTRRAGNTIYFGEGSWLTVV.

This clone showed up just once. V gene TRBV19 combines with J gene TRBJ2-5; D may be TRBD1 or TRBD2 (6 bases each). The CDR3 totals 15 residues. With 5 bases removed from V and 5 bases from J, the gap between germline ends came to 18 bases. The V gene's germline CDR1 is LNHDA and CDR2 SQIVND (reference sequence). The CDR3 protein is CASSVADSGAETQYF. The CDR3 DNA reads TGTGCCAGTAGTGTAGCGGATTCGGGGGCCGAGACCCAGTACTTC.

The chain uses TRBV3-1 (or the pseudogene TRBV3-2) and TRBJ2-5; 7 bases map to TRBD1. The J segment lost 4 bases and the V segment lost 4 bases, leaving 3 bases of the junction unmatched. This CDR3 is 13 amino acids long. Germline values: CDR1 LGHDT, CDR2 YNNKEL (reference sequence). The CDR3 DNA is TGTGCCAGCAGCCTCACAGGGGTAGAGACCCAGTACTTC. Residues: CASSLTGVETQYF.

J is TRBJ1-1 and V is TRBV29-1; D is unclear. This CDR3 is built from 12 residues. Germline CDR1 SQVTM, CDR2 ANQGSEA. The V gene lost 6 bases and the J gene lost 7 bases, with 15 bases spanning the gap. This CDR3 reads CSVVDPAFEAFF. In DNA, the CDR3 is TGCAGCGTAGTTGACCCAGCATTTGAAGCTTTCTTT.

The chain has TRBV9 and TRBJ2-7; D uncertain. CDR1 is SGDLS and CDR2 is YYNGEE in the germline V gene. Between the trimmed V and J ends, which lost 3 bases and 6 bases, there was a span of 10 bases. This CDR3 has 12 amino acids. CDR3 DNA sequence: TGTGCCAGCAGCGAATCTTTGGGCGAGCAGTACTTC. It yields the protein CASSESLGEQYF.

The chain recombines TRBV6-4 with TRBJ2-1; D is possibly TRBD2 (6 bases). The CDR3 is made up of 15 amino acids. CDR1 MRHNA and CDR2 SNTAGT come from the germline V gene. Trimming cost V 3 bases and J 4 bases, with 13 bases left between them. The CDR3 loop is CASSEGGDPYNEQFF. CDR3 DNA: TGTGCCAGCAGTGAGGGCGGGGATCCTTACAATGAGCAGTTCTTC.

The chain joins TRBV7-2 to TRBJ1-3; no firm D call. CDR1 is SGHTA and CDR2 is FQGNSA in the germline V gene. The CDR3 consists of 15 residues. V dropped 6 bases and J dropped 0 bases, with 12 bases sitting between them. The CDR3 DNA follows: TGTGCCAGCAGTTTCGATCGATCCTCTGGAAACACCATATATTTT. Its translation is CASSFDRSSGNTIYF.

V is TRBV6-5 and J is TRBJ2-2; D assignment may be TRBD1 or TRBD2 (5 bases each). V was shortened by 2 bases and J by 7 bases, with 14 bases between the two germline ends. This CDR3 comprises 15 residues. Germline V gene data show CDR1 as MNHEY and CDR2 as SVGAGI. In DNA, the CDR3 is TGTGCCAGCAGTTACGTGAGAGGGGCCGACGGGGAGCTGTTTTTT. Translated, it gives CASSYVRGADGELFF.

This chain links TRBV30 with TRBJ2-7, with TRBD1 matching over 9 bases. Losses at the gene ends were 1 base for V and 4 bases for J; bases not matched to a gene: 5. Germline CDR1 and CDR2: GTSNPN and SVGIG (reference sequence). The CDR3 totals 14 residues. The CDR3 nucleotides are TGTGCCTGGAGTGGACCGGGACAGGGATACGAGCAGTACTTC. Translating gives CAWSGPGQGYEQYF. Supplemented by reference TRBV30 and TRBJ2-7, the full variable domain reads SQTIHQWPATLVQPVGSPLSLECTVEGTSNPNLYWYRQAAGRGLQLLFYSVGIGQISSEVPQNLSASRPQDRQFILSSKKLLLSDSGFYLCAWSGPGQGYEQYFGPGTRLTVT.

This chain connects TRBV18 to TRBJ1-4; 7 nucleotides align to TRBD1. This CDR3 is built from 14 residues. With V trimmed by 4 bases and J by 3 bases, 2 bases remained unmatched. Germline V CDR1 and CDR2: KGHSH, LQKENI. CDR3 DNA sequence: TGTGCCAGCTCACAGGGGGCGGCTAATGAAAAACTGTTTTTT. This sequence encodes CASSQGAANEKLFF.

This clone was observed a handful of times. The chain has TRBV7-2 and TRBJ1-2; no definite D call. Trimming removed 0 bases at V and 1 base at J, with 6 bases between. The CDR3 loop spans 14 amino acids. From germline, CDR1 is SGHTA and CDR2 FQGNSA. CDR3 coding DNA: TGTGCCAGCAGCTTAGCGACCGTTAACTATGGCTACACCTTC. This translates into CASSLATVNYGYTF.

V and J are TRBV28 and TRBJ2-1; 12 nucleotides line up with TRBD2. With 9 bases clipped from V and 0 bases from J, the junction kept 0 bases outside the gene matches. CDR1 and CDR2 (germline): MDHEN, SYDVKM. CDR3 size: 14 residues. This chain's CDR3 is CARTSGSSYNEQFF. The CDR3 DNA is TGTGCCAGGACTAGCGGGAGCTCCTACAATGAGCAGTTCTTC.

The chain is built from TRBV25-1 and TRBJ1-1, with 7 positions matching TRBD1. With 7 bases clipped from V and 7 bases from J, the junction kept 3 bases outside the gene matches. The length of the CDR3 is 11 residues. CDR1 is MGHDK, CDR2 SYGVNS, per germline. CDR3 coding DNA: TGTGCCAGCATGACAGGGTTTGAAGCTTTCTTT. It yields the protein CASMTGFEAFF.